This T cell receptor (beta chain) was sequenced in a study of cytomegalovirus exposure and HLA in healthy donors. In the study overall: Caucasian-associated ancestry cluster membership applied to less than 85% of 398 genotyped donors. Overall study findings and caveats: Common viral pathogens were later found to be apparently linked to several of the most significant clusters. A likely sequencing artifact accounted for one observed cluster of highly shared sequence variants. There were some public TCRs occurring in many donors, but most TCR sequences were rare.

In the PCR, 60 Vbeta and 13 Jbeta primers were used. Assay: immunoSEQ multiplex PCR; the TCRdb copy retains only in-frame clones and omits some. The data hold 150,000 to 200,000 clones, with about 9% observed a single time. This CDR3 region has 14 residues. Germline V CDR1 and CDR2: SGDLS, YYNGEE. Unmatched junction bases numbered 0, after V lost 0 bases and J lost 2 bases. Concerning this clone itself: What it binds is not known.

V gene TRBV9 combines with J gene TRBJ2-7, with TRBD2 identical over 9 bases. This sequence originates from a young woman in good health and CMV-seropositive. The sample comprised PBMCs. As DNA, the CDR3 is TGTGCCAGCAGCGTAGTAGCGGGAGCCTACGAGCAGTACTTC. Translation gives CASSVVAGAYEQYF.